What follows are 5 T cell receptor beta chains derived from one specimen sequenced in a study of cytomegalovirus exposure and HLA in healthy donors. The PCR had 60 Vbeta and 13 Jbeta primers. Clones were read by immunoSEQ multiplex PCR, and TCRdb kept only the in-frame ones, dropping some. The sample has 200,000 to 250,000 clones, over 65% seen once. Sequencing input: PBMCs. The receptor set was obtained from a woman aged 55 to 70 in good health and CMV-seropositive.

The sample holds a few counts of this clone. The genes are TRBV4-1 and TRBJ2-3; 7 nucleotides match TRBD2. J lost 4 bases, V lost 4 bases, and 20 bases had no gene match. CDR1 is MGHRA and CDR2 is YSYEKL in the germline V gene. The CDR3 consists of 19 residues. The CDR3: CASSRMPARGGSSPDTQYF. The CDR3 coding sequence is TGCGCCAGCAGCCGCATGCCCGCAAGGGGCGGGAGCAGCCCAGATACGCAGTATTTT.

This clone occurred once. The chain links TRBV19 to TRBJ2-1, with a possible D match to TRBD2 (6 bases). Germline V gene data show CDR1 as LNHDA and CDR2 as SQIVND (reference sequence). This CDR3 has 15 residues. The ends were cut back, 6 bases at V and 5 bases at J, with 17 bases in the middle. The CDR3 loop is CASSLGLAIDNEQFF. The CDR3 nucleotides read TGTGCCAGTAGCCTTGGGCTAGCGATAGACAATGAGCAGTTCTTC. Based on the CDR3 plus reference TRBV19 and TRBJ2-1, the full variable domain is DGGITQSPKYLFRKEGQNVTLSCEQNLNHDAMYWYRQDPGQGLRLIYYSQIVNDFQKGDIAEGYSVSREKKESFPLTVTSAQKNPTAFYLCASSLGLAIDNEQFFGPGTRLTVL.

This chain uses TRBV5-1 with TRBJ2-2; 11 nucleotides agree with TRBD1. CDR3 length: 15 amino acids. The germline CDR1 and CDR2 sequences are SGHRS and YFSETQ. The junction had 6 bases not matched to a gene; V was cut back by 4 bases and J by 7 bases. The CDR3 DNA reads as TGCGCCAGCAGCGACGGACAGGGGGCTAGCGGGGAGCTGTTTTTT. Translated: CASSDGQGASGELFF. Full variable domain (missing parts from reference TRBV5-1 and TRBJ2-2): KAGVTQTPRYLIKTRGQQVTLSCSPISGHRSVSWYQQTPGQGLQFLFEYFSETQRNKGNFPGRFSGRQFSNSRSEMNVSTLELGDSALYLCASSDGQGASGELFFGEGSRLTVL.

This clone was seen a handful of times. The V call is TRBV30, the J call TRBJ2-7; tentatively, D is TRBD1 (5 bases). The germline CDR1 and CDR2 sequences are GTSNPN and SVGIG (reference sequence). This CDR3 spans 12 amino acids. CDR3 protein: CAAGIGSGEQYF. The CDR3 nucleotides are TGTGCTGCAGGGATAGGGTCGGGTGAGCAGTACTTC.

CDR3 residues: CASYLHRYSTEAFF. For the CDR3, the DNA is TGTGCCAGCTACCTTCACCGATACAGCACTGAAGCTTTCTTT. J is TRBJ1-1 and V is TRBV27; D remains unclear. V was cut by 8 bases and J by 4 bases, with 17 bases left in between. There are 14 residues in the CDR3. Germline CDR1 reads MNHEY; CDR2 reads SMNVEV (reference sequence).